One sample yielded the 14 T cell receptor beta chains listed below, sequenced in a study of blood T cells in healthy people across ages. Through a sample-barcoded 5' primer and a J-beta primer mix, a second PCR was run for roughly 7 to 11 cycles. TCRdb processed the 5' RACE reads anew with MiXCR; each CDR3 protein has one entry. The sample lists around 1,000,000 distinct CDR3 sequences, around 25% occurring once. The data were also submitted as part of a second study, on T cells of mothers and their children.

Sequencing used blood. These receptors were taken from a girl aged 2-10 years in good health.

The rearrangement links TRBV24-1 to TRBJ2-1; D may be TRBD2 (6 bases). The germline V gene has CDR1 KGHDR and CDR2 SFDVKD. Trimming shortened V by 7 bases and J by 4 bases, and 13 bases separated the two germline ends. This CDR3 contains 14 residues. The CDR3 spells CATRGAGSYNEQFF. CDR3 DNA sequence: TGTGCCACCAGAGGTGCGGGAAGTTACAATGAGCAGTTCTTC.

The chain recombines TRBV2 with TRBJ2-3; 9 bases map to TRBD2. Per germline, CDR1 SNHLY and CDR2 FYNNEI. With V trimmed by 1 base and J by 2 bases, 10 bases remained unmatched. This CDR3 spans 18 amino acids. CDR3 in amino acids: CASSEDVWAGGTTDTQYF. The DNA for the CDR3 is TGTGCCAGCAGTGAAGATGTATGGGCGGGAGGGACCACAGATACGCAGTATTTT. The whole variable domain, filled in from reference TRBV2 and TRBJ2-3, reads EPEVTQTPSHQVTQMGQEVILRCVPISNHLYFYWYRQILGQKVEFLVSFYNNEISEKSEIFDDQFSVERPDGSNFTLKIRSTKLEDSAMYFCASSEDVWAGGTTDTQYFGPGTRLTVL.

This sequence joins TRBV12-5 and TRBJ2-5; 8 bases are a match to TRBD1. From germline, CDR1 is LGHNT and CDR2 FRNRAP. CDR3 length equals 15 residues. The J segment lost 5 bases and the V segment lost 3 bases, leaving 8 bases of the junction unmatched. The DNA of the CDR3 is TGTGCTAGTGGTTTAGGACAGGGTGGTCAGGAGACCCAGTACTTC. Amino acids: CASGLGQGGQETQYF.

This clonotype was observed a handful of times. The junction departs from germline at one end; a sequencing error may be responsible. The chain combines TRBV7-3 with TRBJ2-1, with D perhaps given as TRBD1 or TRBD2 (5 bases each). Germline V gives CDR1 SGHTA, CDR2 FQGTGA. The CDR3 is made up of 13 amino acids. The CDR3 protein is CASSLTGLGEQFF. CDR3 DNA sequence: TGTGCCAGCAGCCTAACGGGGCTCGGTGAGCAGTTCTTC.

The V gene is TRBV9, the J gene TRBJ2-3, with D possibly matching TRBD2 (6 bases). Germline values: CDR1 SGDLS, CDR2 YYNGEE. Trimming removed 3 bases from V and 4 bases from J, with 12 bases in between. The length of the CDR3 is 14 residues. The CDR3 spells CASSGGIFADTQYF. CDR3 DNA sequence: TGTGCCAGCAGCGGCGGGATATTCGCAGATACGCAGTATTTT.

With regard to this clonotype: At one end, the junction sequence differs from germline, possibly due to a read error. V and J are TRBV13 and TRBJ2-7; no clear D. The germline gives CDR1 PRHDT, CDR2 FYEKMQ (reference sequence). This CDR3 region has 12 residues. CDR3 DNA: TGTGCCAGCAGCCAATTCGACAAGACTCTGTTCTTC. It is translated as CASSQFDKTLFF.

This clonotype showed up just a few times. Here the CDR3 reads CASSTDRGTNIVLQYF. The DNA for the CDR3 is TGTGCCAGCAGTACCGACAGGGGAACAAATATAGTCCTTCAGTACTTC. The gene calls are TRBV2 and TRBJ2-4; 8 nucleotides match TRBD1. There are 16 residues in the CDR3. J gave up 11 bases and V 5 bases, and 17 bases lay outside the gene matches. CDR1 SNHLY and CDR2 FYNNEI come from the germline V gene.

The J gene is TRBJ2-3, the V gene TRBV4-2, with TRBD2 matching over 7 bases. Germline trimming cut 2 bases from V and 4 bases from J; bases unmatched to any gene: 3. The V gene's germline CDR1 is LGHNA and CDR2 YNFKEQ. The CDR3 contains 14 residues. The CDR3 DNA follows: TGTGCCAGCAGCCAAAGACTAGCTTCAGATACGCAGTATTTT. Protein: CASSQRLASDTQYF.

As DNA, the CDR3 is TGCAGTGCAGCCGGGACACAGAGCAATCAGCCCCAGCATTTT. It codes for CSAAGTQSNQPQHF. The genes are TRBV20-1 and TRBJ1-5, with D possibly TRBD1 on 6 matching bases. Per the germline V gene, CDR1 is DFQATT and CDR2 is SNEGSKA (reference sequence). Trimming pared 6 bases from V and 1 base from J, leaving 13 bases between. The CDR3 is made up of 14 amino acids.

The chain couples TRBV2 to TRBJ2-1; D gene ambiguous. Germline V CDR1 and CDR2: SNHLY, FYNNEI. The CDR3 runs to 12 residues. V lost 6 bases and J 10 bases, leaving 13 bases between the germline ends. CDR3 nucleotides: TGTGCCAGCAGCGCTAGTCAGCACGAGCAGTTCTTC. Encoded protein: CASSASQHEQFF.

J is TRBJ2-3 and V is TRBV29-1; 7 bases line up with TRBD1. With V trimmed by 2 bases and J by 4 bases, 6 bases remained unmatched. The germline V gene has CDR1 SQVTM and CDR2 ANQGSEA. The CDR3 covers 14 residues. The CDR3 bases are TGCAGCGTTGAAAGGGGGCAGGGCCCAGATACGCAGTATTTT. Translating it yields CSVERGQGPDTQYF.

This clonotype has only a few counts. V usage is TRBV3-1 and J usage is TRBJ1-3, with D hard to call. The length of the CDR3 is 15 residues. Germline assignment: CDR1 LGHDT and CDR2 YNNKEL (reference sequence). V dropped 1 base and J dropped 2 bases, with 9 bases sitting between them. The CDR3 protein is CASSQGYGPGNTIYF. In DNA, the CDR3 is TGTGCCAGCAGCCAAGGGTACGGGCCTGGAAACACCATATATTTT.

This clonotype occurred a few times. The CDR3 loop reads CASSFRVENIQYF. The CDR3 DNA sequence: TGTGCCAGCAGCTTCAGGGTGGAGAACATTCAGTACTTC. V gene TRBV7-3 combines with J gene TRBJ2-4, with D tentatively TRBD1 (5 bases). The germline gives CDR1 SGHTA, CDR2 FQGTGA. The CDR3 runs 13 residues. Trimming took 3 bases from V and 7 from J, leaving 10 bases between them.

This chain connects TRBV20-1 to TRBJ1-5, with 7 positions matching TRBD1. Germline V gives CDR1 DFQATT, CDR2 SNEGSKA (reference sequence). The CDR3 sequence is 15 residues long. J gave up 4 bases and V 0 bases, and 6 bases lay outside the gene matches. CDR3 loop: CSARDSGGGNQPQHF. The CDR3, as DNA: TGCAGTGCTAGAGATTCAGGGGGTGGGAATCAGCCCCAGCATTTT.